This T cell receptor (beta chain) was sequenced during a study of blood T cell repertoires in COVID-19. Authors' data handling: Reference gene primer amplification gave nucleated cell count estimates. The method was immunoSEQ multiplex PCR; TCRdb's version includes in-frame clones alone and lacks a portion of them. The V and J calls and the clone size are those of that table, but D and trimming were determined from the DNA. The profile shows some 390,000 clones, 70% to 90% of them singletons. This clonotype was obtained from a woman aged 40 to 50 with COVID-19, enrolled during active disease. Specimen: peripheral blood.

The CDR3 region has the DNA TGTGCCAGCAGCTCGATGGCCCCTAGCGGGAGTGAGACCCAGTACTTC. This gives the protein CASSSMAPSGSETQYF. This sequence joins TRBV5-5 and TRBJ2-5, with TRBD2 identical over 10 bases. The V and J ends lost 3 bases and 5 bases, in that order; junction bases with no gene match: 10. CDR1 is SGHKS, CDR2 YYEKEE, per germline (reference sequence). The CDR3 has 16 residues.